Each of the 11 T cell receptor beta chains below was sequenced from the same sample in a study of blood T cell repertoires in COVID-19. Some clones are missing from TCRdb's copy, which holds only in-frame ones; the method was immunoSEQ multiplex PCR. The sample holds fewer than 70,000 clones, roughly 80% seen once. Sequenced material: peripheral blood. The receptors were sampled from a woman aged 80 or over with acute or convalescent COVID-19.

This clone occurred once. The chain recombines TRBV30 with TRBJ2-3; 8 nucleotides agree with TRBD2. V shed 7 bases, J shed 6 bases, and the junction held 15 bases outside the gene matches. CDR3 size: 15 residues. CDR1 and CDR2 from the germline V gene are GTSNPN and SVGIG (reference sequence). CDR3: CASGRGSGASDTQYF. CDR3 nucleotide sequence: TGTGCCTCGGGAAGGGGTAGCGGGGCCTCGGATACGCAGTATTTT.

This chain links TRBV5-6 with TRBJ1-2; 9 bases line up with TRBD1. The ends lost 3 bases at V and 4 bases at J; junction bases unmatched: 7. Germline assignment: CDR1 SGHDT and CDR2 YYEEEE. The CDR3 runs 15 residues. CDR3 bases: TGTGCCAGCAGCTCCCCGGGACAGGGAGCCTATGGCTACACCTTC. Translation gives CASSSPGQGAYGYTF. Filled out from reference TRBV5-6 and TRBJ1-2, the complete variable domain reads DAGVTQSPTHLIKTRGQQVTLRCSPKSGHDTVSWYQQALGQGPQFIFQYYEEEERQRGNFPDRFSGHQFPNYSSELNVNALLLGDSALYLCASSSPGQGAYGYTFGSGTRLTVV.

The chain has TRBV7-2 and TRBJ1-2, with D uncertain. The CDR3 has 13 residues. With 1 base removed from V and 3 bases from J, the gap between germline ends came to 6 bases. Per the germline V gene, CDR1 is SGHTA and CDR2 is FQGNSA. CDR3 DNA: TGTGCCAGCAGCTTAGGCGTCGACTATGGCTACACCTTC. Translated: CASSLGVDYGYTF.

The V and J genes are TRBV6-2 or TRBV6-3 and TRBJ1-1; D perhaps matches TRBD1 (6 bases). Germline lookup yields CDR1 MNHEY and CDR2 SVGEGT. The CDR3 contains 15 residues. V gave up 0 bases and J gave up 1 base, with 9 bases separating them. The CDR3 spells CASSYSRQANTEAFF. DNA of the CDR3: TGTGCCAGCAGTTACTCGCGACAGGCGAACACTGAAGCTTTCTTT.

This clone was seen more than once but under ten times. The chain carries TRBV2 and TRBJ1-3; D uncertain. Trimming left V 6 bases short and J 1 base short, with 7 bases between. This CDR3 is built from 13 residues. Germline V gene data show CDR1 as SNHLY and CDR2 as FYNNEI. This chain's CDR3 is CASRPQSGNTIYF. CDR3 nucleotide sequence: TGTGCCAGCAGACCGCAGTCTGGAAACACCATATATTTT. Using reference TRBV2 and TRBJ1-3 for the parts outside the CDR3, the full variable domain is EPEVTQTPSHQVTQMGQEVILRCVPISNHLYFYWYRQILGQKVEFLVSFYNNEISEKSEIFDDQFSVERPDGSNFTLKIRSTKLEDSAMYFCASRPQSGNTIYFGEGSWLTVV.

J is TRBJ1-2 and V is TRBV9, with D tentatively TRBD1 (6 bases). This CDR3 spans 15 amino acids. The germline V gene has CDR1 SGDLS and CDR2 YYNGEE. V shed 4 bases and J shed 2 bases, with 15 bases lying between them. This chain's CDR3 is CASSPQGGGNYGYTF. In DNA form, the CDR3 reads TGTGCCAGCAGCCCTCAAGGGGGAGGGAACTATGGCTACACCTTC. Drawing the rest from reference TRBV9 and TRBJ1-2, the complete variable domain is DSGVTQTPKHLITATGQRVTLRCSPRSGDLSVYWYQQSLDQGLQFLIQYYNGEERAKGNILERFSAQQFPDLHSELNLSSLELGDSALYFCASSPQGGGNYGYTFGSGTRLTVV.

The chain employs TRBV5-8 and TRBJ1-2; tentatively, D is TRBD1 (5 bases). This CDR3 region has 16 residues. Germline loops: CDR1 SGHTS, CDR2 YDEGEE. The V gene lost 0 bases and the J gene lost 2 bases, with 14 bases spanning the gap. CDR3 residues: CASSLAGEGRNYGYTF. DNA of the CDR3: TGTGCCAGCAGCTTGGCCGGGGAGGGGCGCAACTATGGCTACACCTTC.

The rearrangement joins TRBV29-1 to TRBJ2-5; D possibly corresponds to TRBD1 (5 bases). This CDR3 contains 14 residues. The germline V gene has CDR1 SQVTM and CDR2 ANQGSEA. V lost 7 bases and J lost 0, with 15 bases in between. CDR3 DNA sequence: TGCAGCGGAACGAGACAGAATTACCAAGAGACCCAGTACTTC. As protein: CSGTRQNYQETQYF.

This clone was counted a few times. The chain is built from TRBV4-1 and TRBJ1-1, with D perhaps TRBD1 (6 bases). Germline V gene lookup returns CDR1 MGHRA and CDR2 YSYEKL. Trimming cost V 4 bases and J 4 bases, with 19 bases left between them. CDR3 length: 16 amino acids. CDR3 bases: TGCGCCAGCAGCCCCAATCCGACAGGTAGGGCCACTGAAGCTTTCTTT. Residues: CASSPNPTGRATEAFF.

V gene TRBV10-2 combines with J gene TRBJ1-1; D possibly corresponds to TRBD1 (5 bases). The germline V gene has CDR1 WSHSY and CDR2 SAAADI. V lost 7 bases to trimming and J lost 2 bases, with 17 bases between them. This CDR3 region has 15 residues. CDR3 sequence: CASKKFEQDNTEAFF. The CDR3 region has the DNA TGCGCCAGCAAAAAATTTGAACAGGACAACACTGAAGCTTTCTTT.

The rearrangement links TRBV19 to TRBJ2-3; TRBD2 aligns across 10 bases. This CDR3 region has 15 residues. Germline V lookup: CDR1 LNHDA, CDR2 SQIVND (reference sequence). The V gene end was trimmed by 3 bases and the J gene end by 7 bases; junction bases not matched to a gene: 7. CDR3 amino acids: CASSISERGGHTQYF. The CDR3 bases are TGTGCCAGTAGTATTTCTGAGCGGGGGGGCCATACGCAGTATTTT.